This is a list of T cell receptor beta chains from one sample in a study of PD-L1 blockade in urothelial cancer. TCRdb's copy holds only in-frame clones and misses some; the assay was immunoSEQ multiplex PCR. The sample includes 40,000 to 55,000 clones, around 84% seen only once; the top ten take about 20%. Sequenced here: PBMCs, sampled around atezolizumab (anti-PD-L1) treatment. Source of these receptors: a man in his sixties with urothelial cancer. Both conserved end residues are part of each CDR3. The D gene is left open where the match is weak. Only some rows state a clone size, as once, few, many or a class for expanded clones.

TRBJ2-7,TRBD1,-,TRBV18,CASSPPRTGDPYEQYF,TGTGCCAGCTCACCCCCCCGGACAGGGGACCCCTACGAGCAGTACTTC
TRBJ1-5,-,-,TRBV18,CASSPGRADQPQHF,TGTGCCAGCTCACCAGGCAGGGCCGATCAGCCCCAGCATTTT
TRBJ1-1,-,-,TRBV18,CASSHWLQGKNTEAFF,TGTGCCAGCTCCCACTGGCTACAGGGAAAGAACACTGAAGCTTTCTTT
TRBJ1-3,-,-,TRBV5-1,CASSLAWAAGNTIYF,TGCGCCAGCAGCTTGGCCTGGGCAGCTGGAAACACCATATATTTT
TRBJ2-1,TRBD2,-,TRBV6-1,CASSAVAGAYNEQFF,TGTGCCAGCAGTGCAGTAGCGGGGGCCTACAATGAGCAGTTCTTC
TRBJ2-7,TRBD1,few,TRBV6-5,CASSLNRGFYEQYF,TGTGCCAGCAGCCTGAACAGGGGGTTCTACGAGCAGTACTTC
TRBJ1-1,-,-,TRBV10-3,CAISVYTFGSAEAFF,-
TRBJ2-7,-,medium-sized,TRBV7-9,CASNLYQVTPGEQYF,TGTGCCAGCAACCTCTACCAAGTCACGCCGGGCGAGCAGTACTTC
TRBJ1-5,TRBD1,-,TRBV4-1,CASSQPRDRIRQDSNQPQHF,TGCGCCAGCAGCCAGCCTAGGGACAGAATACGCCAGGATAGCAATCAGCCCCAGCATTTT
TRBJ2-5,-,-,TRBV7-6,CASSLAQETQYF,TGTGCCAGCAGCTTGGCCCAAGAGACCCAGTACTTC
TRBJ1-4,TRBD1,-,TRBV6-5,CASRRQGVGEKLFF,TGTGCCAGCAGGCGACAGGGGGTGGGTGAAAAACTGTTTTTT
TRBJ1-2,TRBD1,-,TRBV4-1,CASSQLQGASGGYTF,TGCGCCAGCAGCCAGCTACAGGGGGCGAGTGGAGGCTACACCTTC
TRBJ2-2,TRBD2,-,TRBV19,CASTGGYRELFF,TGTGCCAGTACGGGGGGATACCGGGAGCTGTTTTTT
TRBJ2-7,-,-,TRBV30,CAWSRGSGEQYF,TGTGCCTGGAGCCGCGGGTCGGGAGAGCAGTACTTC
TRBJ2-5,-,-,TRBV1,CTSSPPDLREGQHFASQKTQYF,TGCACCAGCAGCCCCCCCGATCTGAGGGAGGGCCAACATTTCGCGTCCCAAAAGACCCAGTACTTC
TRBJ1-6,TRBD1,few,TRBV19,CATRTGGISPLHF,TGTGCCACTCGGACAGGAGGAATCTCACCCCTCCACTTT
TRBJ2-2,TRBD1,-,TRBV6-6,CASSPPGQVTGELFF,TGTGCCAGCAGTCCCCCGGGACAGGTCACCGGGGAGCTGTTTTTT
TRBJ1-1,-,-,TRBV10-3,CAISVRQETEAFF,TGTGCCATCAGTGTTCGACAGGAAACTGAAGCTTTCTTT
TRBJ2-2,-,once,TRBV27,CASRTFGGDTGELFF,TGTGCCAGCAGAACCTTCGGAGGGGACACCGGGGAGCTGTTTTTT
TRBJ1-6,-,-,TRBV11-1,CASSLGRGNSPLHF,TGTGCCAGCAGCTTAGGCAGGGGTAATTCACCCCTCCACTTT
TRBJ1-1,-,few,TRBV27,CASSLSPQASKAFF,TGTGCCAGCAGTTTATCCCCACAGGCAAGTAAAGCTTTCTTT
TRBJ2-1,TRBD2,-,TRBV19,CASSRGLAGDNEQFF,TGTGCCAGTAGTAGGGGACTAGCGGGGGACAATGAGCAGTTCTTC
TRBJ1-1,TRBD1,-,TRBV5-1,CASSTGTGAMNTEAFF,TGCGCCAGCAGCACGGGGACAGGGGCTATGAACACTGAAGCTTTCTTT
TRBJ2-3,TRBD2,-,TRBV5-1,CASLASGGLTDTQYF,TGCGCCAGCCTTGCTAGCGGGGGACTCACAGATACGCAGTATTTT
TRBJ1-2,TRBD1,-,TRBV19,CVSRLGTGSYGYTF,TGTGTCAGTAGGCTAGGGACAGGGAGCTATGGCTACACCTTC
TRBJ2-7,-,-,TRBV20-1,CSARHSYEQYF,TGCAGTGCTAGACACTCCTACGAGCAGTACTTC
TRBJ2-3,TRBD2,-,TRBV9,CASSAGTSPLADTQYF,TGTGCCAGCAGCGCCGGGACTAGCCCTCTGGCAGATACGCAGTATTTT
TRBJ2-3,TRBD2,-,TRBV30,CAWRLGGAADTQYF,TGTGCCTGGAGGCTCGGGGGGGCGGCAGATACGCAGTATTTT
TRBJ2-1,TRBD2,-,TRBV6-5,CASRKAGGGNEQFF,TGTGCCAGCAGAAAAGCGGGAGGGGGAAATGAGCAGTTCTTC
TRBJ1-4,TRBD1,once,TRBV25-1,CASSWTGFNEKLFF,TGTGCCAGCTCCTGGACAGGGTTTAATGAAAAACTGTTTTTT
TRBJ2-3,-,once,TRBV7-3,CASNDHGITDTQYF,TGTGCCAGCAACGATCACGGGATCACAGATACGCAGTATTTT
TRBJ2-3,-,-,TRBV11-2,CASSLVAGSTDTQYF,TGTGCCAGCAGCTTAGTCGCAGGGAGCACAGATACGCAGTATTTT
TRBJ2-1,-,-,TRBV4-2,CASSADRSGNEQFF,TGTGCCAGCAGCGCGGACAGAAGCGGCAATGAGCAGTTCTTC
TRBJ2-3,-,-,TRBV5-1,CASSLETGVADTQYF,TGCGCCAGCAGCTTGGAGACGGGAGTGGCGGATACGCAGTATTTT
TRBJ2-7,TRBD2,-,TRBV6-5,CASSYSPSGGYEQYF,TGTGCCAGCAGTTACTCACCTAGCGGGGGGTACGAGCAGTACTTC
TRBJ2-3,-,-,TRBV6-1,CASSVGGEADTQYF,TGTGCCAGCAGCGTCGGCGGGGAGGCAGATACGCAGTATTTT
TRBJ2-3,TRBD1,-,TRBV10-1,CASSLGQGASGTQYF,TGCGCCAGCAGTCTCGGACAGGGGGCCTCCGGGACGCAGTATTTT
TRBJ2-2,TRBD2,once,TRBV7-6,CASSLRTALATPAQNTGELFF,TGTGCCAGCAGCTTAAGAACCGCACTAGCGACCCCTGCCCAAAACACCGGGGAGCTGTTTTTT
TRBJ1-3,-,-,TRBV11-2,CASSLGGQGSGNTIYF,TGTGCCAGCAGCTTAGGGGGCCAGGGGTCTGGAAACACCATATATTTT
TRBJ1-3,TRBD1,once,TRBV29-1,CSVGQGTGNTIYF,TGCAGCGTCGGACAGGGAACTGGAAACACCATATATTTT
TRBJ1-6,-,-,TRBV18,CASSPLGAQMNSPLHF,TGTGCCAGCTCACCATTGGGGGCGCAAATGAATTCACCCCTCCACTTT
TRBJ1-3,-,-,TRBV11-2,CASRPGGARGNTIYF,TGTGCCAGCCGCCCTGGTGGGGCGCGAGGAAACACCATATATTTT
TRBJ1-2,-,-,TRBV6-6,CASSYSAGDVRGYTF,TGTGCCAGCAGTTACTCGGCAGGGGATGTGAGAGGCTACACCTTC
TRBJ2-1,TRBD1,-,TRBV30,CAWSSGGNEQFF,TGTGCCTGGAGCTCAGGGGGCAATGAGCAGTTCTTC
TRBJ2-7,-,once,TRBV11-2,CASSERLAYEQYF,TGTGCCAGCAGCGAACGACTAGCCTACGAGCAGTACTTC
TRBJ1-1,-,-,TRBV2,CASSDQGRTTEAFF,TGTGCCAGCAGTGATCAGGGGAGAACCACTGAAGCTTTCTTT
TRBJ1-4,TRBD1,-,TRBV19,CASSIDRGRNVFF,TGTGCCAGTAGTATCGACAGGGGCCGCAACGTGTTTTTT
TRBJ2-7,TRBD1,-,TRBV4-1,CASSQTPGQRSYEQYF,TGCGCCAGCAGCCAGACACCGGGACAGAGATCCTACGAGCAGTACTTC
TRBJ2-5,-,-,TRBV19,CASNEGETQYF,TGTGCCAGTAATGAGGGCGAGACCCAGTACTTC
TRBJ1-1,-,-,TRBV6-4,CASSTGRNTEAFF,TGTGCCAGCAGTACAGGAAGGAACACTGAAGCTTTCTTT
TRBJ2-7,TRBD2,-,TRBV7-8,CASSSGLAVRSSYEQYF,TGTGCCAGCAGCTCAGGACTAGCGGTTCGGAGCTCCTACGAGCAGTACTTC
TRBJ1-5,-,-,TRBV2,CASSEQGGNQPQHF,TGTGCCAGCAGTGAACAGGGTGGCAATCAGCCCCAGCATTTT
TRBJ1-1,-,-,TRBV18,CASSKDKSTEAFF,TGTGCCAGCTCAAAGGACAAGAGCACTGAAGCTTTCTTT
TRBJ1-2,-,-,TRBV7-3,CASSLRASGGGYGYTF,TGTGCCAGCAGCTTAAGGGCGTCCGGGGGTGGGTATGGCTACACCTTC